This passage covers 29 T cell receptor beta chains from one sample sequenced in a study of blood T cell repertoires in COVID-19. The repertoire was sequenced with immunoSEQ multiplex PCR; TCRdb's copy has only in-frame clones and lacks some. The sample lists over 200,000 clones, about 87% occurring once. The sequencing sample was made of PBMCs or T cells enriched from blood (not recorded which). Source of these receptors: a woman aged 25 to 39 who had been exposed to COVID-19.

There are a few counts of this clone. The chain couples TRBV28 to TRBJ1-1, with TRBD1 matching over 8 bases. CDR3 length: 14 residues. J lost 5 bases, V lost 5 bases, and 7 bases had no gene match. The germline V gene encodes CDR1 MDHEN and CDR2 SYDVKM. CDR3 DNA sequence: TGTGCCAGCAGTCCCATCCGACAGGGGACTGAAGCTTTCTTT. It yields the protein CASSPIRQGTEAFF.

J is TRBJ2-7 and V is TRBV24-1; the match to TRBD2 covers 13 bases. This CDR3 has 14 amino acids. The V and J ends lost 4 bases and 5 bases, in that order; junction bases with no gene match: 1. In germline, CDR1 is KGHDR, CDR2 SFDVKD. In nucleotides, the CDR3 is TGTGCCACCAGTGACGGACTAGCGGGAGACGAGCAGTACTTC. Its protein product is CATSDGLAGDEQYF.

This chain connects TRBV28 to TRBJ2-7; D might be TRBD1 (5 bases). The CDR3 spans 13 residues. Trimming pared 6 bases from V and 2 bases from J, leaving 11 bases between. Germline values: CDR1 MDHEN, CDR2 SYDVKM. The CDR3 sequence: CASRDMLTYEQYF. CDR3 bases: TGTGCCAGCAGGGACATGCTTACCTACGAGCAGTACTTC.

The V and J genes are TRBV10-2 and TRBJ1-5; D is uncertain. Looked up from germline, CDR1 is WSHSY and CDR2 is SAAADI. The CDR3 is 14 residues long. Between the trimmed V and J ends, which lost 6 bases and 0 bases, there was a span of 9 bases. The CDR3 is CASRAGNSNQPQHF. The CDR3 nucleotides read TGCGCCAGCAGGGCGGGGAATAGCAATCAGCCCCAGCATTTT.

This chain connects TRBV4-1 to TRBJ1-5, with D unresolved. The CDR3 runs to 15 residues. Trimming pared 0 bases from V and 0 bases from J, leaving 6 bases between. Germline-derived CDR1 and CDR2 are MGHRA and YSYEKL. The CDR3 DNA sequence: TGCGCCAGCAGCCAAGACGGGAATAGCAATCAGCCCCAGCATTTT. As protein: CASSQDGNSNQPQHF.

The chain joins TRBV5-1 to TRBJ2-3, with TRBD2 matching 11 bases. In germline, CDR1 is SGHRS, CDR2 YFSETQ. Trimming removed 2 bases from V and 2 bases from J; junction bases left unmatched: 4. The CDR3 sequence is 16 residues long. The CDR3 sequence is CASSFRLAGYTDTQYF. The DNA of the CDR3 is TGCGCCAGCAGCTTTAGACTAGCGGGATACACAGATACGCAGTATTTT.

In its sample, this clone was seen once. The rearrangement joins TRBV9 to TRBJ2-7; 11 bases map to TRBD2. V was pared by 1 base and J by 5 bases, with 2 bases of the junction left unmatched. Germline loops: CDR1 SGDLS, CDR2 YYNGEE. This CDR3 is built from 14 residues. The CDR3 region has the DNA TGTGCCAGCAGCGTAACGGGACTAGCGGACGAGCAGTACTTC. Encoded protein: CASSVTGLADEQYF.

The genes are TRBV6-5 and TRBJ2-6; TRBD1 is a possible D gene (5 bases). Trimming pared 11 bases from V and 0 bases from J, leaving 8 bases between. The V gene's germline CDR1 is MNHEY and CDR2 SVGAGI. CDR3 size: 13 residues. CDR3 DNA sequence: TGTGCCGCCCAGGGCTCTGGGGCCAACGTCCTGACTTTC. It encodes CAAQGSGANVLTF.

The chain has TRBV2 and TRBJ1-5, with a possible D match to TRBD1 (5 bases). The V gene lost 5 bases and the J gene lost 3 bases, with 14 bases spanning the gap. Germline loops: CDR1 SNHLY, CDR2 FYNNEI. This CDR3 is 15 amino acids long. CDR3: CASSRSTGYNQPQHF. CDR3 nucleotide sequence: TGTGCCAGCAGTAGATCCACAGGCTACAATCAGCCCCAGCATTTT.

This chain joins TRBV9 and TRBJ2-3, with D tentatively TRBD1 (5 bases). The CDR3 covers 16 residues. Germline values: CDR1 SGDLS, CDR2 YYNGEE. V lost 1 base to trimming and J lost 0 bases, with 12 bases between them. Written as DNA, the CDR3 is TGTGCCAGCAGCGTAACAGGCCCCTTCAGCACAGATACGCAGTATTTT. This sequence encodes CASSVTGPFSTDTQYF.

This rearrangement joins TRBV6-5 to TRBJ2-1; 14 bases map to TRBD2. CDR1 and CDR2 from the germline V gene are MNHEY and SVGAGI. The CDR3 is 14 residues long. V trimming: 6 bases; J trimming: 7 bases; junction bases outside the gene matches: 2. The CDR3: CASSGTSGSNEQFF. CDR3 in DNA: TGTGCCAGCAGCGGGACTAGCGGGAGTAATGAGCAGTTCTTC.

This chain joins TRBV11-2 and TRBJ1-3; D gene unclear. CDR1 and CDR2 from the germline V gene are SGHAT and FQNNGV. The CDR3 contains 14 residues. With 2 bases removed from V and 0 bases from J, the gap between germline ends came to 5 bases. The CDR3 here is CASSLHGSGNTIYF. The CDR3 DNA reads TGTGCCAGCAGCTTACACGGCTCTGGAAACACCATATATTTT. The entire variable domain, with the rest obtained from reference TRBV11-2 and TRBJ1-3, is as follows: EAGVAQSPRYKIIEKRQSVAFWCNPISGHATLYWYQQILGQGPKLLIQFQNNGVVDDSQLPKDRFSAERLKGVDSTLKIQPAKLEDSAVYLCASSLHGSGNTIYFGEGSWLTVV.

Written as DNA, the CDR3 is TGTGCCAGCAGCTTAGGGGGACCGACAGGGGGTAGGAAGAGCAATCAGCCCCAGCATTTT. This gives the protein CASSLGGPTGGRKSNQPQHF. This sequence joins TRBV27 and TRBJ1-5; 9 nucleotides agree with TRBD1. The trim removed 6 bases at V and 1 base at J, leaving 19 bases unmatched. The germline CDR1 and CDR2 sequences are MNHEY and SMNVEV (reference sequence). This CDR3 spans 20 amino acids.

The chain links TRBV28 to TRBJ1-2; D may be TRBD1 (5 bases). The CDR3 runs to 15 residues. V was cut by 7 bases and J by 3 bases, with 18 bases left in between. CDR1 is MDHEN and CDR2 is SYDVKM in the germline V gene. CDR3 DNA sequence: TGTGCCAGCATTACGGGGGGTGACGGGGACTATGGCTACACCTTC. It encodes CASITGGDGDYGYTF.

This chain uses TRBV13 with TRBJ2-1, with 14 bases matching TRBD2. In germline, CDR1 is PRHDT, CDR2 FYEKMQ (reference sequence). After removal of 5 bases from V and 7 bases from J, the junction contained 10 bases not matched to a gene. There are 17 residues in the CDR3. The CDR3 nucleotides read TGTGCCAGCAGCCTGCGACTAGCGGGAGGGCCGTGGAATGAGCAGTTCTTC. Translation gives CASSLRLAGGPWNEQFF. Full variable domain (missing parts from reference TRBV13 and TRBJ2-1): AAGVIQSPRHLIKEKRETATLKCYPIPRHDTVYWYQQGPGQDPQFLISFYEKMQSDKGSIPDRFSAQQFSDYHSELNMSSLELGDSALYFCASSLRLAGGPWNEQFFGPGTRLTVL.

This chain connects TRBV14 to TRBJ1-1; D gene uncertain. Germline V gene lookup returns CDR1 SGHDN and CDR2 FVKESK. Trimming removed 3 bases from V and 1 base from J, with 9 bases in between. The CDR3 has 14 residues. CDR3 nucleotides: TGTGCCAGCAGCCAGCTACAGACGAACACTGAAGCTTTCTTT. This gives the protein CASSQLQTNTEAFF.

This chain links TRBV30 with TRBJ2-3; D unresolved. Trimming left V 1 base short and J 7 bases short, with 6 bases between. This CDR3 has 11 residues. Germline V gene sequence: CDR1 GTSNPN, CDR2 SVGIG (reference sequence). DNA of the CDR3: TGTGCCTGGAGTGAAGAGCATACGCAGTATTTT. This translates into CAWSEEHTQYF.

Only one count was recorded for this clone. Other nucleotide sequences in the sample specify the same CDR3. The chain is built from TRBV3-1 (or the pseudogene TRBV3-2) and TRBJ2-7; TRBD2 matches 11 bases. The V and J ends lost 2 bases and 4 bases, in that order; junction bases with no gene match: 1. CDR1 is LGHDT, CDR2 YNNKEL, per germline (reference sequence). This CDR3 has 14 residues. The CDR3 sequence is CASSQTSGSYEQYF. CDR3 bases: TGTGCCAGCAGCCAAACTAGCGGGAGTTACGAGCAGTACTTC.

The chain uses TRBV24-1 and TRBJ2-5, with 10 bases matching TRBD2. Germline values: CDR1 KGHDR, CDR2 SFDVKD. The CDR3 extends over 14 amino acids. The junction had 4 bases not matched to a gene; V was cut back by 6 bases and J by 4 bases. CDR3 in DNA: TGTGCCACCAGTAGCGGGAGGGCTTCAGAGACCCAGTACTTC. Its translation is CATSSGRASETQYF.

This clone has just one count. The rearrangement links TRBV6-1 to TRBJ2-7, with D perhaps matching TRBD2 (6 bases). Germline V gene data show CDR1 as MNHNS and CDR2 as SASEGT. The CDR3 is 16 amino acids. V was clipped by 3 bases and J by 0 bases, with 15 bases between them. CDR3 DNA: TGTGCCAGCAGTGACCGGCGGGGAAAGAGCTCCTACGAGCAGTACTTC. It codes for CASSDRRGKSSYEQYF.

Written as DNA, the CDR3 is TGTGCCAGCAGCGTCTCCGGGACTATTACCTACGAGCAGTACTTC. Translating it yields CASSVSGTITYEQYF. The chain joins TRBV9 to TRBJ2-7; 7 bases line up with TRBD2. V shed 2 bases and J 2 bases; nucleotides not matched to a gene: 7. CDR3 size: 15 residues. In germline, CDR1 is SGDLS, CDR2 YYNGEE.

The chain recombines TRBV5-1 with TRBJ2-3, with 8 bases identical to TRBD2. Germline V CDR1 and CDR2: SGHRS, YFSETQ. This CDR3 contains 17 residues. With V trimmed by 9 bases and J by 2 bases, 17 bases remained unmatched. The CDR3 protein is CAIPKVGSGEFTDTQYF. The CDR3 DNA follows: TGCGCCATCCCAAAGGTGGGTAGCGGGGAGTTCACAGATACGCAGTATTTT.

This clone was observed once. The chain carries TRBV6-5 and TRBJ1-1; D is unclear. CDR1 MNHEY and CDR2 SVGAGI come from the germline V gene. CDR3 length: 14 amino acids. Trimming took 2 bases from V and 1 from J, leaving 8 bases between them. CDR3 sequence: CASSYTEGNTEAFF. CDR3 in DNA: TGTGCCAGCAGTTACACGGAGGGGAACACTGAAGCTTTCTTT.

The chain joins TRBV18 to TRBJ2-7; 10 nucleotides align to TRBD2. This CDR3 is 17 amino acids long. Trimming cost V 3 bases and J 1 base; bases outside gene matches: 9. The germline V gene encodes CDR1 KGHSH and CDR2 LQKENI. CDR3 bases: TGTGCCAGCTCACCCCTACGACTAGCGGGCCGATCCTACGAGCAGTACTTC. Encoded protein: CASSPLRLAGRSYEQYF.

This clone was counted a single time. The gene calls are TRBV11-2 and TRBJ1-1; D is unclear. Germline assignment: CDR1 SGHAT and CDR2 FQNNGV. The V end was cut by 3 bases, the J end by 11 bases, with 13 bases between. The CDR3 is 12 residues long. CDR3 in amino acids: CASSLVVFGAFF. CDR3 DNA sequence: TGTGCCAGCAGCTTGGTTGTCTTCGGTGCTTTCTTT. The full variable domain, in which reference TRBV11-2 and TRBJ1-1 provide the parts outside the CDR3, is EAGVAQSPRYKIIEKRQSVAFWCNPISGHATLYWYQQILGQGPKLLIQFQNNGVVDDSQLPKDRFSAERLKGVDSTLKIQPAKLEDSAVYLCASSLVVFGAFFGQGTRLTVV.

This chain joins TRBV19 and TRBJ2-1, with 13 bases matching TRBD2. Germline V gene data show CDR1 as LNHDA and CDR2 as SQIVND (reference sequence). V shed 6 bases, J shed 4 bases, and the junction held 6 bases outside the gene matches. The length of the CDR3 is 16 residues. The DNA for the CDR3 is TGTGCCAGTAGGAGACTAGCGGGAGGACAATACAATGAGCAGTTCTTC. This codes for CASRRLAGGQYNEQFF.

The count of this clone is one. The genes are TRBV18 and TRBJ2-7; TRBD2 matches 10 bases. The V gene's germline CDR1 is KGHSH and CDR2 LQKENI. This CDR3 region has 15 residues. With V trimmed by 3 bases and J by 4 bases, 6 bases remained unmatched. CDR3 sequence (DNA): TGTGCCAGCTCACCCCTCGGACTAGCGGAATACGAGCAGTACTTC. Protein: CASSPLGLAEYEQYF. The whole variable domain, remainder taken from reference TRBV18 and TRBJ2-7, is NAGVMQNPRHLVRRRGQEARLRCSPMKGHSHVYWYRQLPEEGLKFMVYLQKENIIDESGMPKERFSAEFPKEGPSILRIQQVVRGDSAAYFCASSPLGLAEYEQYFGPGTRLTVT.

CDR3 in amino acids: CASTLTPLNTEAFF. DNA for the CDR3: TGTGCCAGCACCCTAACTCCCCTGAACACTGAAGCTTTCTTT. The chain joins TRBV27 to TRBJ1-1; no firm D call. V was clipped by 7 bases and J by 0 bases, with 12 bases between them. CDR1 and CDR2 from the germline V gene are MNHEY and SMNVEV (reference sequence). The CDR3 is 14 residues long.

The V and J genes are TRBV5-1 and TRBJ2-2; the D gene is possibly TRBD2 (5 bases). CDR3 length: 15 residues. Per the germline V gene, CDR1 is SGHRS and CDR2 is YFSETQ. The V gene lost 2 bases and the J gene lost 6 bases, with 14 bases spanning the gap. The CDR3 here is CASSFWENKAGELFF. The CDR3, as DNA: TGCGCCAGCAGCTTCTGGGAGAACAAGGCCGGGGAGCTGTTTTTT.